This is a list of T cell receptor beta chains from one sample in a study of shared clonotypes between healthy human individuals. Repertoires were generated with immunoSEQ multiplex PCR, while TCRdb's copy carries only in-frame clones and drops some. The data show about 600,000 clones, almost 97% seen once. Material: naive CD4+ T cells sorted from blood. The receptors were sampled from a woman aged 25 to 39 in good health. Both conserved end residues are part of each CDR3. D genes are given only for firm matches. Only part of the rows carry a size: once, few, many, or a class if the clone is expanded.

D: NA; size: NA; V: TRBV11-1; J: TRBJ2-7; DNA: TGTGCCAGCAGCTTTCAAGCCGGGGAGCAGTACTTC; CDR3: CASSFQAGEQYF
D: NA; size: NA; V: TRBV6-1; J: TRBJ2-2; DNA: TGTGCCACCAAACGGGCGGAGGTCACCGGGGAGCTGTTTTTT; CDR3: CATKRAEVTGELFF
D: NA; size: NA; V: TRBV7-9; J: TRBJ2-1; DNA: TGTGCCAGCAGTTACGACCTCTACAATGAGCAGTTCTTC; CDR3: CASSYDLYNEQFF
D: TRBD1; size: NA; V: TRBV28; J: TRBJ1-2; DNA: TGTGCCAGCAGTTTCGGACAGGGGGTCTCAGGCTACACCTTC; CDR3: CASSFGQGVSGYTF
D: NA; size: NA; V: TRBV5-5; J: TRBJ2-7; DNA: TGTGCCAGCAGCCTGGGAGGAGGCGAGCAGTACTTC; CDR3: CASSLGGGEQYF
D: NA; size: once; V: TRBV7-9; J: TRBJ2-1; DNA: TGTGCCAGCAGCTTAAAACGGGACCTCAACAATGAGCAGTTCTTC; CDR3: CASSLKRDLNNEQFF
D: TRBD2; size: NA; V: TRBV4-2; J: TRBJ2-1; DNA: TGTGCCAGCAGCCAAGGCGGAGCGGGAGGTTTCAATTGGTACAATGAGCAGTTCTTC; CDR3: CASSQGGAGGFNWYNEQFF
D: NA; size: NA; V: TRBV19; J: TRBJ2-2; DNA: TGTGCCAGTAGAACAGGGCCGATTAACACCGGGGAGCTGTTTTTT; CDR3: CASRTGPINTGELFF
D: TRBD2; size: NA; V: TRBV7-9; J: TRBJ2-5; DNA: TGTGCCAGCAGGCGAGCCGGGACTAGCGGGAGGGCCGAACGAGAGACCCAGTACTTC; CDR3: CASRRAGTSGRAERETQYF
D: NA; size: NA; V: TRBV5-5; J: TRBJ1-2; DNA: TGTGCCAGCAGCGCAACCGGGACACCAGATTATGGCTACACCTTC; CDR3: CASSATGTPDYGYTF
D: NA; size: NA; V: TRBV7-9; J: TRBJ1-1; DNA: TGTGCCAGCAGCTCTTTCGATTTGTACACTGAAGCTTTCTTT; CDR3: CASSSFDLYTEAFF
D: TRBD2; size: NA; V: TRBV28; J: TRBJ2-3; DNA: TGTGCCAGCACCCCGCGTAGCGGGAGATCGGATACGCAGTATTTT; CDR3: CASTPRSGRSDTQYF
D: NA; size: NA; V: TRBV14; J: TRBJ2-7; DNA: TGTGCCAACCCCTGGAGGCAGGGACACGAGCAGTACTTC; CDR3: CANPWRQGHEQYF
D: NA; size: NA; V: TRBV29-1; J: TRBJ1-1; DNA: TGCAGCGTTGACGGGGGGCCGGACACTGAAGCTTTCTTT; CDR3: CSVDGGPDTEAFF
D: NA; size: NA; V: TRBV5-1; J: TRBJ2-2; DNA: TGCGCCAGTCGGCTTAGGGGCGGGGCGAACACCGGGGAGCTGTTTTTT; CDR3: CASRLRGGANTGELFF
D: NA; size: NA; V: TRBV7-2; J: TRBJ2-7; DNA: TGTGCCAGCAGCCCAACCTACGAGCAGTACTTC; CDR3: CASSPTYEQYF
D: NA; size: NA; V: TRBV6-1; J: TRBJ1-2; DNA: TGTGCCAGCAGTGAAATACCGGGAGTCCGTAACTATGGCTACACCTTC; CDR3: CASSEIPGVRNYGYTF
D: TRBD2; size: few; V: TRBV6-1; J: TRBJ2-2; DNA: TGTGCCAGCAGTGTAGCGGGGGGGTTCAACACCGGGGAGCTGTTTTTT; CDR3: CASSVAGGFNTGELFF